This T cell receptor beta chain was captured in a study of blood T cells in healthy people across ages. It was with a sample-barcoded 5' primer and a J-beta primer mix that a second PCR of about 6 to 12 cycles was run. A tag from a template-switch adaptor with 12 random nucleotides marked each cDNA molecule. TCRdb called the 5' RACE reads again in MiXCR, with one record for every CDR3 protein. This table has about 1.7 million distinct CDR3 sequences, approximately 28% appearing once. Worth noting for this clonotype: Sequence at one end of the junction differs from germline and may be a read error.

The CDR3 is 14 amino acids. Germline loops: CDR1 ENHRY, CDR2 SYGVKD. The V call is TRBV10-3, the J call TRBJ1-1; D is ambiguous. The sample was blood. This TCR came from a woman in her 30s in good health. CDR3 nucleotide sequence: TGTGCCGTCAGCGGAGGCGGCGGATACACTGAAGCTTTCTTT. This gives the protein CAVSGGGGYTEAFF.